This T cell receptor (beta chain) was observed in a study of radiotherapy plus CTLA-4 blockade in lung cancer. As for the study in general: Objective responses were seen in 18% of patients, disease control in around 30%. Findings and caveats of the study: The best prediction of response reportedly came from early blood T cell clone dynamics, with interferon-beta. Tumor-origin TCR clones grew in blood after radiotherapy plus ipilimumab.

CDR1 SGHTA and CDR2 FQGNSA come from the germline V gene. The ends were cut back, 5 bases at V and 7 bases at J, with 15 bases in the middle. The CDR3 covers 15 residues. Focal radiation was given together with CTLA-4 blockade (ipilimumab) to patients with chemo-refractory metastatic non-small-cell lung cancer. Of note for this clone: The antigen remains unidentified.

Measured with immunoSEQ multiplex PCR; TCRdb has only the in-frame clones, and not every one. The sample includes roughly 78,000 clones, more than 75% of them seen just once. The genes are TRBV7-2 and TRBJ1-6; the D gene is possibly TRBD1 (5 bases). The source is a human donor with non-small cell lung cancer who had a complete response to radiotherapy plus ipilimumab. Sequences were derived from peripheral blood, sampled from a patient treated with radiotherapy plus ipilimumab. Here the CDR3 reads CASSPPGRQNSPLHF. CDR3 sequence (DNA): TGTGCCAGCAGCCCGCCGGGGCGTCAGAATTCACCCCTCCACTTT.